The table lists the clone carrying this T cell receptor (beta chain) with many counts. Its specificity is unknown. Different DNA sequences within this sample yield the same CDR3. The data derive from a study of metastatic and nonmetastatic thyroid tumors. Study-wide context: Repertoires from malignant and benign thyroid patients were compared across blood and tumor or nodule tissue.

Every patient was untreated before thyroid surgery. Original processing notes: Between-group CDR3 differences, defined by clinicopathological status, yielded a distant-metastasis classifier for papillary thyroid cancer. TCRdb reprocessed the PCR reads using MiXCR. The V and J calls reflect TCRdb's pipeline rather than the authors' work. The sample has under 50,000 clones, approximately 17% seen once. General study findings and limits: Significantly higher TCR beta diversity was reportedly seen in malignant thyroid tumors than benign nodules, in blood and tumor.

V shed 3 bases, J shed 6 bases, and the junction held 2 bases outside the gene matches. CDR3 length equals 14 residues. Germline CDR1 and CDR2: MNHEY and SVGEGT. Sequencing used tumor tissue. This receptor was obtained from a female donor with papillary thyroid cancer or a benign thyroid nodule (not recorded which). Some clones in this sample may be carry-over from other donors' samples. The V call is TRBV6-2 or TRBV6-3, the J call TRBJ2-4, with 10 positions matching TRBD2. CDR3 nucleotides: TGTGCCAGCAGTTATTGGACTAGCGGAAACATTCAGTACTTC. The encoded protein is CASSYWTSGNIQYF.